What follows describes a single T cell receptor beta chain. What it binds is unknown. Among the donors, all were healthy bone marrow donors. PCR employed 60 Vbeta and 13 Jbeta primers. The protocol was immunoSEQ multiplex PCR, while the TCRdb copy is restricted to in-frame clones and leaves out a portion. The sample holds 170,000 or so clones, roughly 80% seen once. This entry comes from a study of cytomegalovirus exposure and HLA in healthy donors. Study at large: Unique TCRs from HLA-typed donors, roughly 89 million of them, were held in an early data release. Study observations and caveats: TCR beta chains associated with HLA were, in a later analysis, more clonally expanded than equally common others. Several of the most significant clusters appeared, in a later analysis, to be linked to common viral pathogens.

Sequenced: PBMCs. This receptor was identified in a young man in good health and CMV-seronegative.

The CDR3 sequence: CASRLSSGGDEKLFF. CDR3 coding DNA: TGTGCCAGCAGACTCTCATCGGGGGGGGATGAAAAACTGTTTTTT. This chain joins TRBV6-6 and TRBJ1-4; the D gene is possibly TRBD1 (5 bases). Per germline, CDR1 MNHNY and CDR2 SVGAGI (reference sequence). The CDR3 spans 15 residues. V shed 6 bases and J shed 6 bases, with 17 bases lying between them.